The 5 T cell receptor beta chains below come from one sample, sequenced in a study of response to subunit inactivated influenza vaccine (dated by TCRdb to 2016 to 2019). Library preparation employed RT-PCR. The instrument was an Illumina HiSeq 2500. The public reads were quality trimmed at Q25 with fastp and then assembled into clones with MiXCR by TCRdb, keeping productive beta chains. Rows are unified per CDR3 protein, each entry keeping the most common DNA and genes. Present in this sample are hundreds of thousands of distinct CDR3 sequences, 15% to 18% of which were seen just once. The ten largest clones add up to approximately 10% of the sample. The material was PBMCs from blood, obtained roughly 12 days after vaccination. These receptors all come from a man between 45 and 60 years old who received an inactivated influenza vaccine. Donor details come from another sample of the same person, matched by shared clones.

This clonotype was found a few times. The chain recombines TRBV2 with TRBJ2-5, with 9 bases that match TRBD2. The germline V gene encodes CDR1 SNHLY and CDR2 FYNNEI. The CDR3 spans 16 residues. The V segment lost 5 bases and the J segment 4 bases; nucleotides outside the gene matches: 11. CDR3 amino acids: CASSLSGGTFIETQYF. In DNA, the CDR3 is TGTGCCAGCAGTTTGAGCGGGGGGACCTTTATAGAGACCCAGTACTTC.

This clonotype was counted a few times. The rearrangement links TRBV2 to TRBJ2-2; D remains unclear. Germline V gene sequence: CDR1 SNHLY, CDR2 FYNNEI. The V end lost 9 bases, the J end lost 3 bases, and 5 bases lay between the germline ends. This CDR3 spans 11 amino acids. The CDR3 coding sequence is TGTGCCAGGGGTGACACCGGGGAGCTGTTTTTT. Its translation is CARGDTGELFF.

This clonotype was seen repeatedly, ten times or more. This chain links TRBV24-1 with TRBJ2-1; TRBD2 is a possible D gene (6 bases). The CDR3 has 16 amino acids. The V and J ends lost 2 bases and 3 bases respectively, with 13 bases between them. The germline CDR1 and CDR2 sequences are KGHDR and SFDVKD. The CDR3 bases are TGTGCCACCAGTGATTACGGCGGGGAGTACTACAATGAGCAGTTCTTC. Encoded protein: CATSDYGGEYYNEQFF.

This clonotype has just a few counts. The chain carries TRBV3-1 and TRBJ2-7; 10 nucleotides line up with TRBD2. The germline CDR1 and CDR2 sequences are LGHDT and YNNKEL (reference sequence). The CDR3 is made up of 17 amino acids. The V gene end was trimmed by 1 base and the J gene end by 0 bases; junction bases not matched to a gene: 6. In nucleotides, the CDR3 is TGTGCCAGCAGCCAAGGGGGACTAGCGCTGAGCTCCTACGAGCAGTACTTC. It is translated as CASSQGGLALSSYEQYF.

The chain carries TRBV4-3 and TRBJ2-3; TRBD1 aligns across 11 bases. V lost 1 base to trimming and J lost 4 bases; unmatched junction nucleotides: 1. CDR1 and CDR2 from the germline V gene are LGHNA and YSLEER. The CDR3 totals 15 residues. The chain's CDR3 is CASSQAGQGADTQYF. The CDR3 DNA reads as TGCGCCAGCAGCCAAGCGGGACAGGGGGCAGATACGCAGTATTTT.